This entry concerns a single T cell receptor (beta chain). This sample was included in a study of T cell clusters in autoimmune cytopenias. Each sample's input was 250 ng genomic DNA, 38,000 or so genome equivalents. CDR1 MNHEY and CDR2 SMNVEV come from the germline V gene (reference sequence). This CDR3 has 12 amino acids. Multiplex touch-down PCR amplified TRB using TRB-A and TRB-B pools in one tube. One entry per CDR3 protein, without DNA, is what TCRdb gives after re-calling the multiplex PCR reads. Here the sample table reports about 12,000 distinct CDR3 sequences. These data also featured in a second study, about T cell repertoires in aging, cancer and after chemotherapy.

V and J are TRBV27 and TRBJ1-2; the TCRdb D gene call, TRBD1, has no DNA to confirm it. The sequence derives from a human donor in good health. Sequenced input: peripheral blood. The chain's CDR3 is CASRVGGNGYTF.